A single sample is the source of the 28 T cell receptor beta chains below, sequenced in a study of blood T cell repertoires in COVID-19 (dated by TCRdb to the early 2020s). To prepare the library, the immunoSEQ multiplex PCR assay was applied. In TCRdb, the immuneACCESS table is reduced to in-frame sequences with V and J assigned. These tables do not hold every clone; where another copy was compared, an unresolved V gene accounts for under half, and the others remain unexplained. This sample gives a few hundred thousand clones in total; about 90% of them show up just once. Clones ranked in the top ten supply 0.95% to 1.5% of the sample. Sequencing was performed on PBMCs or T cells enriched from blood (not recorded which). The receptors shown here come from a human donor in a cohort exposed to, infected with or recovered from COVID-19 (not recorded which). The donor label of this sample is uncertain.

The gene calls are TRBV7-9 and TRBJ2-5; TRBD2 matches 12 bases. Germline lookup yields CDR1 SEHNR and CDR2 FQNEAQ (reference sequence). J was trimmed by 1 base and V by 5 bases; bases with no gene match: 2. The CDR3 spans 15 residues. The CDR3 reads CASSQTSGGQETQYF. CDR3 in DNA: TGTGCCAGCAGCCAGACTAGCGGGGGCCAAGAGACCCAGTACTTC.

This clone was recorded once. The CDR3 loop is CASSQKTGQTEAFF. CDR3 in DNA: TGTGCCAGCAGCCAGAAGACAGGGCAAACTGAAGCTTTCTTT. J is TRBJ1-1 and V is TRBV3-1 (or the pseudogene TRBV3-2), with 7 positions matching TRBD1. CDR1 is LGHDT, CDR2 YNNKEL, per germline (reference sequence). The CDR3 totals 14 residues. The J segment lost 5 bases and the V segment lost 3 bases, leaving 6 bases of the junction unmatched.

This chain links TRBV4-2 with TRBJ2-7, with a possible D match to TRBD1 (6 bases). Trimming shortened V by 3 bases and J by 2 bases, and 14 bases separated the two germline ends. Germline CDR1 and CDR2: LGHNA and YNFKEQ. This CDR3 is 15 amino acids long. The CDR3: CASSQGRQVAYEQYF. The CDR3 bases are TGTGCCAGCAGCCAGGGTAGACAGGTAGCCTACGAGCAGTACTTC.

The chain joins TRBV3-1 (or the pseudogene TRBV3-2) to TRBJ1-6; maybe TRBD1 (5 bases). This CDR3 is 15 amino acids long. Germline-derived CDR1 and CDR2 are LGHDT and YNNKEL (reference sequence). V lost 6 bases and J lost 4, with 13 bases in between. CDR3 DNA sequence: TGTGCCAGCAGTCGCAGGGTGGGTTATAATTCACCCCTCCACTTT. Amino acid sequence: CASSRRVGYNSPLHF.

The V and J genes are TRBV5-1 and TRBJ1-1; TRBD1 matches at 8 bases. The germline CDR1 and CDR2 sequences are SGHRS and YFSETQ. Trimming took 4 bases from V and 2 from J; bases not matched to a gene: 7. CDR3 size: 15 residues. The CDR3 sequence: CASSPGQGPNTEAFF. As DNA, the CDR3 is TGCGCCAGCAGCCCCGGACAGGGACCAAACACTGAAGCTTTCTTT.

This clone was observed a single time. V and J are TRBV29-1 and TRBJ1-2; D call uncertain. V lost 6 bases to trimming and J lost 6 bases, with 8 bases between them. This CDR3 spans 10 amino acids. Germline assignment: CDR1 SQVTM and CDR2 ANQGSEA. CDR3 sequence (DNA): TGCAGCGTAAAGGGAGATGGCTACACCTTC. Protein: CSVKGDGYTF.

The V gene is TRBV19, the J gene TRBJ2-7; 7 bases line up with TRBD1. Looked up from germline, CDR1 is LNHDA and CDR2 is SQIVND (reference sequence). The CDR3 consists of 14 residues. J lost 3 bases, V lost 5 bases, and 7 bases had no gene match. This CDR3 is CASSPRGQLYEQYF. The CDR3 bases are TGTGCCAGTAGTCCCCGGGGACAGCTCTACGAGCAGTACTTC.

This clone was observed once. The chain employs TRBV7-2 and TRBJ1-2, with 7 bases aligning to TRBD1. The V gene's germline CDR1 is SGHTA and CDR2 FQGNSA. The CDR3 is 13 residues long. The ends lost 5 bases at V and 12 bases at J; junction bases unmatched: 12. The CDR3 DNA is TGTGCCAGCAGCCTTAACCCGGACAGGCGAGACACCTTC. It translates to CASSLNPDRRDTF. The full variable domain, rest sourced from reference TRBV7-2 and TRBJ1-2, is GAGVSQSPSNKVTEKGKDVELRCDPISGHTALYWYRQSLGQGLEFLIYFQGNSAPDKSGLPSDRFSAERTGGSVSTLTIQRTQQEDSAVYLCASSLNPDRRDTFGSGTRLTVV.

V is TRBV3-1 (or the pseudogene TRBV3-2) and J is TRBJ2-2; tentatively, D is TRBD1 (6 bases). V lost 6 bases and J 1 base, leaving 18 bases between the germline ends. Germline CDR1 is LGHDT and CDR2 is YNNKEL (reference sequence). CDR3 size: 17 residues. In DNA form, the CDR3 reads TGTGCCAGCAGTCCAAAAAGGGGGAAGGGGAACACCGGGGAGCTGTTTTTT. It is translated as CASSPKRGKGNTGELFF.

A note on this clone: One junction end does not reproduce the germline sequence, and a read error may be involved. This chain connects TRBV19 to TRBJ2-7; 11 bases match TRBD1. The CDR3 extends over 15 amino acids. In germline, CDR1 is LNHDA, CDR2 SQIVND (reference sequence). DNA of the CDR3: TGTGCCAGTAGCATAGGGACAGGGGGTTACTACGAGCAGTACTTC. Amino acid sequence: CASSIGTGGYYEQYF.

This chain joins TRBV30 and TRBJ1-6, with D possibly TRBD1 on 5 matching bases. The CDR3 runs 14 residues. V shed 3 bases and J shed 9 bases, with 15 bases lying between them. Looked up from germline, CDR1 is GTSNPN and CDR2 is SVGIG (reference sequence). The CDR3 sequence is CAWRGDSYVSPLHF. CDR3 sequence (DNA): TGTGCCTGGAGAGGGGATTCCTATGTTTCACCCCTCCACTTT. Full variable domain (outside the CDR3, taken from reference TRBV30 and TRBJ1-6): SQTIHQWPATLVQPVGSPLSLECTVEGTSNPNLYWYRQAAGRGLQLLFYSVGIGQISSEVPQNLSASRPQDRQFILSSKKLLLSDSGFYLCAWRGDSYVSPLHFGNGTRLTVT.

The genes are TRBV18 and TRBJ2-6; D perhaps matches TRBD1 (5 bases). V lost 2 bases to trimming and J lost 0 bases, with 11 bases between them. The CDR3 extends over 17 amino acids. Per germline, CDR1 KGHSH and CDR2 LQKENI. CDR3 bases: TGTGCCAGCTCACCAGCGCACAGGCTCTCTGGGGCCAACGTCCTGACTTTC. This translates into CASSPAHRLSGANVLTF.

Concerning this clone itself: The junction departs from the called germline gene at one end, perhaps through a read error. The CDR3 here is CASSLGPGQGNNGYTF. In DNA, the CDR3 is TGTGCCAGCAGCTTAGGGCCGGGACAGGGTAACAATGGCTACACCTTC. V and J are TRBV7-2 and TRBJ1-2; 9 positions match TRBD1. The CDR3 runs 16 residues. Germline CDR1 reads SGHTA; CDR2 reads FQGNSA.

The chain couples TRBV19 to TRBJ2-3; D may be TRBD1 (6 bases). Germline V gene lookup returns CDR1 LNHDA and CDR2 SQIVND (reference sequence). The CDR3 is 16 residues long. The V gene lost 4 bases and the J gene lost 4 bases, with 18 bases spanning the gap. The CDR3: CASSTPTGLSADTQYF. CDR3 DNA: TGTGCCAGTAGTACTCCAACAGGGCTTTCGGCAGATACGCAGTATTTT. The whole variable domain, filled in from reference TRBV19 and TRBJ2-3, reads DGGITQSPKYLFRKEGQNVTLSCEQNLNHDAMYWYRQDPGQGLRLIYYSQIVNDFQKGDIAEGYSVSREKKESFPLTVTSAQKNPTAFYLCASSTPTGLSADTQYFGPGTRLTVL.

The chain has TRBV20-1 and TRBJ2-4, with 15 bases aligning to TRBD2. Germline lookup yields CDR1 DFQATT and CDR2 SNEGSKA (reference sequence). The CDR3 has 17 residues. Germline trimming cut 6 bases from V and 6 bases from J; bases unmatched to any gene: 12. CDR3 residues: CSASRTSGGANGNIQYF. CDR3 DNA: TGCAGTGCGAGTAGGACTAGCGGGGGGGCTAATGGAAACATTCAGTACTTC.

V gene TRBV30 combines with J gene TRBJ2-5; 9 nucleotides agree with TRBD2. The CDR3 consists of 11 residues. Germline assignment: CDR1 GTSNPN and CDR2 SVGIG (reference sequence). The V and J ends lost 8 bases and 3 bases, in that order; junction bases with no gene match: 1. CDR3 in amino acids: CAGTSKETQYF. In DNA, the CDR3 is TGTGCCGGGACTAGCAAAGAGACCCAGTACTTC.

This chain connects TRBV30 to TRBJ1-3; D call uncertain. CDR3 size: 15 residues. The V and J ends lost 3 bases and 0 bases respectively, with 12 bases between them. Germline V gene sequence: CDR1 GTSNPN, CDR2 SVGIG (reference sequence). This chain's CDR3 is CAWRSSGSSGNTIYF. CDR3 nucleotide sequence: TGTGCCTGGAGGTCGTCGGGGAGCTCTGGAAACACCATATATTTT. Drawing the rest from reference TRBV30 and TRBJ1-3, the complete variable domain is SQTIHQWPATLVQPVGSPLSLECTVEGTSNPNLYWYRQAAGRGLQLLFYSVGIGQISSEVPQNLSASRPQDRQFILSSKKLLLSDSGFYLCAWRSSGSSGNTIYFGEGSWLTVV.

The genes are TRBV29-1 and TRBJ1-1; D not resolved. The CDR3 spans 12 residues. Trimming removed 7 bases from V and 1 base from J, with 10 bases in between. Per germline, CDR1 SQVTM and CDR2 ANQGSEA. CDR3 DNA: TGCAGCGCTGTGTCTTGGAACACTGAAGCTTTCTTT. This codes for CSAVSWNTEAFF.

The chain links TRBV4-1 to TRBJ1-1, with 8 bases aligning to TRBD1. Germline CDR1 reads MGHRA; CDR2 reads YSYEKL. The CDR3 spans 15 residues. Trimming removed 4 bases from V and 5 bases from J; junction bases left unmatched: 9. CDR3 in amino acids: CASSLSTGGWTEAFF. As DNA, the CDR3 is TGCGCCAGCAGCCTATCAACAGGGGGTTGGACTGAAGCTTTCTTT.

The rearrangement joins TRBV7-9 to TRBJ1-5; 10 bases map to TRBD1. Germline V CDR1 and CDR2: SEHNR, FQNEAQ (reference sequence). After removal of 1 base from V and 7 bases from J, the junction contained 1 base not matched to a gene. The CDR3 covers 14 residues. The CDR3 sequence: CASSLGDRGQPQHF. The CDR3 region has the DNA TGTGCCAGCAGCTTAGGGGACAGGGGACAGCCCCAGCATTTT.

The chain carries TRBV6-2 or TRBV6-3 and TRBJ1-1, with D perhaps matching TRBD1 (6 bases). Germline-derived CDR1 and CDR2 are MNHEY and SVGEGT. The CDR3 contains 15 residues. With 0 bases removed from V and 8 bases from J, the gap between germline ends came to 16 bases. The DNA for the CDR3 is TGTGCCAGCAGTTACTCGGACAGACGAGTCCCCGAAGCTTTCTTT. Amino acid sequence: CASSYSDRRVPEAFF.

This chain uses TRBV6-5 with TRBJ1-1; the D is unclear. V lost 2 bases, J lost 1 base, and 11 bases lay in between. CDR1 and CDR2 (germline): MNHEY, SVGAGI. The CDR3 sequence is 15 residues long. CDR3 nucleotide sequence: TGTGCCAGCAGTTACCTAGGCAGAGGGAACACTGAAGCTTTCTTT. This gives the protein CASSYLGRGNTEAFF.

The gene calls are TRBV18 and TRBJ1-1; 8 bases are shared with TRBD1. Germline V gene sequence: CDR1 KGHSH, CDR2 LQKENI. This CDR3 has 15 residues. The J segment lost 3 bases and the V segment lost 4 bases, leaving 7 bases of the junction unmatched. The CDR3 sequence is CASSQYGQGDTEAFF. DNA for the CDR3: TGTGCCAGCTCACAGTACGGACAGGGCGACACTGAAGCTTTCTTT.

V and J are TRBV3-1 (or the pseudogene TRBV3-2) and TRBJ2-1, with 8 bases aligning to TRBD2. V lost 4 bases to trimming and J lost 5 bases; unmatched junction nucleotides: 4. The germline V gene encodes CDR1 LGHDT and CDR2 YNNKEL (reference sequence). The CDR3 extends over 14 amino acids. This CDR3 is CASSLGGGNNEQFF. The CDR3 DNA reads TGTGCCAGCAGCCTCGGGGGGGGCAACAATGAGCAGTTCTTC.

The genes are TRBV29-1 and TRBJ1-5; no definite D call. Per the germline V gene, CDR1 is SQVTM and CDR2 is ANQGSEA. V lost 4 bases and J lost 1, with 8 bases in between. The CDR3 extends over 13 amino acids. CDR3 region: CSVVTESNQPQHF. The CDR3, as DNA: TGCAGCGTTGTGACGGAGAGCAATCAGCCCCAGCATTTT.

The chain has TRBV9 and TRBJ1-2, with D tentatively TRBD1 (6 bases). The V gene's germline CDR1 is SGDLS and CDR2 YYNGEE. The V gene lost 3 bases and the J gene lost 4 bases, with 10 bases spanning the gap. The CDR3 is 13 residues long. CDR3 sequence reads: CASSATGSYGYTF. In DNA, the CDR3 is TGTGCCAGCAGCGCCACAGGGTCCTATGGCTACACCTTC.

V and J are TRBV19 and TRBJ2-4, with D possibly being TRBD2 (6 bases). The CDR3 extends over 13 amino acids. V was clipped by 3 bases and J by 8 bases, with 11 bases between them. Per germline, CDR1 LNHDA and CDR2 SQIVND (reference sequence). The CDR3, as DNA: TGTGCCAGTAGTATCGGGGGTGCGGACATTCAGTACTTC. It yields the protein CASSIGGADIQYF.

This sequence joins TRBV7-6 and TRBJ1-4, with D unresolved. Germline lookup yields CDR1 SGHVS and CDR2 FNYEAQ. This CDR3 region has 13 residues. Trimming took 0 bases from V and 8 from J, leaving 7 bases between them. The CDR3 sequence: CASSLAGGEKLFF. The CDR3 nucleotides read TGTGCCAGCAGCTTAGCGGGCGGGGAAAAACTGTTTTTT.